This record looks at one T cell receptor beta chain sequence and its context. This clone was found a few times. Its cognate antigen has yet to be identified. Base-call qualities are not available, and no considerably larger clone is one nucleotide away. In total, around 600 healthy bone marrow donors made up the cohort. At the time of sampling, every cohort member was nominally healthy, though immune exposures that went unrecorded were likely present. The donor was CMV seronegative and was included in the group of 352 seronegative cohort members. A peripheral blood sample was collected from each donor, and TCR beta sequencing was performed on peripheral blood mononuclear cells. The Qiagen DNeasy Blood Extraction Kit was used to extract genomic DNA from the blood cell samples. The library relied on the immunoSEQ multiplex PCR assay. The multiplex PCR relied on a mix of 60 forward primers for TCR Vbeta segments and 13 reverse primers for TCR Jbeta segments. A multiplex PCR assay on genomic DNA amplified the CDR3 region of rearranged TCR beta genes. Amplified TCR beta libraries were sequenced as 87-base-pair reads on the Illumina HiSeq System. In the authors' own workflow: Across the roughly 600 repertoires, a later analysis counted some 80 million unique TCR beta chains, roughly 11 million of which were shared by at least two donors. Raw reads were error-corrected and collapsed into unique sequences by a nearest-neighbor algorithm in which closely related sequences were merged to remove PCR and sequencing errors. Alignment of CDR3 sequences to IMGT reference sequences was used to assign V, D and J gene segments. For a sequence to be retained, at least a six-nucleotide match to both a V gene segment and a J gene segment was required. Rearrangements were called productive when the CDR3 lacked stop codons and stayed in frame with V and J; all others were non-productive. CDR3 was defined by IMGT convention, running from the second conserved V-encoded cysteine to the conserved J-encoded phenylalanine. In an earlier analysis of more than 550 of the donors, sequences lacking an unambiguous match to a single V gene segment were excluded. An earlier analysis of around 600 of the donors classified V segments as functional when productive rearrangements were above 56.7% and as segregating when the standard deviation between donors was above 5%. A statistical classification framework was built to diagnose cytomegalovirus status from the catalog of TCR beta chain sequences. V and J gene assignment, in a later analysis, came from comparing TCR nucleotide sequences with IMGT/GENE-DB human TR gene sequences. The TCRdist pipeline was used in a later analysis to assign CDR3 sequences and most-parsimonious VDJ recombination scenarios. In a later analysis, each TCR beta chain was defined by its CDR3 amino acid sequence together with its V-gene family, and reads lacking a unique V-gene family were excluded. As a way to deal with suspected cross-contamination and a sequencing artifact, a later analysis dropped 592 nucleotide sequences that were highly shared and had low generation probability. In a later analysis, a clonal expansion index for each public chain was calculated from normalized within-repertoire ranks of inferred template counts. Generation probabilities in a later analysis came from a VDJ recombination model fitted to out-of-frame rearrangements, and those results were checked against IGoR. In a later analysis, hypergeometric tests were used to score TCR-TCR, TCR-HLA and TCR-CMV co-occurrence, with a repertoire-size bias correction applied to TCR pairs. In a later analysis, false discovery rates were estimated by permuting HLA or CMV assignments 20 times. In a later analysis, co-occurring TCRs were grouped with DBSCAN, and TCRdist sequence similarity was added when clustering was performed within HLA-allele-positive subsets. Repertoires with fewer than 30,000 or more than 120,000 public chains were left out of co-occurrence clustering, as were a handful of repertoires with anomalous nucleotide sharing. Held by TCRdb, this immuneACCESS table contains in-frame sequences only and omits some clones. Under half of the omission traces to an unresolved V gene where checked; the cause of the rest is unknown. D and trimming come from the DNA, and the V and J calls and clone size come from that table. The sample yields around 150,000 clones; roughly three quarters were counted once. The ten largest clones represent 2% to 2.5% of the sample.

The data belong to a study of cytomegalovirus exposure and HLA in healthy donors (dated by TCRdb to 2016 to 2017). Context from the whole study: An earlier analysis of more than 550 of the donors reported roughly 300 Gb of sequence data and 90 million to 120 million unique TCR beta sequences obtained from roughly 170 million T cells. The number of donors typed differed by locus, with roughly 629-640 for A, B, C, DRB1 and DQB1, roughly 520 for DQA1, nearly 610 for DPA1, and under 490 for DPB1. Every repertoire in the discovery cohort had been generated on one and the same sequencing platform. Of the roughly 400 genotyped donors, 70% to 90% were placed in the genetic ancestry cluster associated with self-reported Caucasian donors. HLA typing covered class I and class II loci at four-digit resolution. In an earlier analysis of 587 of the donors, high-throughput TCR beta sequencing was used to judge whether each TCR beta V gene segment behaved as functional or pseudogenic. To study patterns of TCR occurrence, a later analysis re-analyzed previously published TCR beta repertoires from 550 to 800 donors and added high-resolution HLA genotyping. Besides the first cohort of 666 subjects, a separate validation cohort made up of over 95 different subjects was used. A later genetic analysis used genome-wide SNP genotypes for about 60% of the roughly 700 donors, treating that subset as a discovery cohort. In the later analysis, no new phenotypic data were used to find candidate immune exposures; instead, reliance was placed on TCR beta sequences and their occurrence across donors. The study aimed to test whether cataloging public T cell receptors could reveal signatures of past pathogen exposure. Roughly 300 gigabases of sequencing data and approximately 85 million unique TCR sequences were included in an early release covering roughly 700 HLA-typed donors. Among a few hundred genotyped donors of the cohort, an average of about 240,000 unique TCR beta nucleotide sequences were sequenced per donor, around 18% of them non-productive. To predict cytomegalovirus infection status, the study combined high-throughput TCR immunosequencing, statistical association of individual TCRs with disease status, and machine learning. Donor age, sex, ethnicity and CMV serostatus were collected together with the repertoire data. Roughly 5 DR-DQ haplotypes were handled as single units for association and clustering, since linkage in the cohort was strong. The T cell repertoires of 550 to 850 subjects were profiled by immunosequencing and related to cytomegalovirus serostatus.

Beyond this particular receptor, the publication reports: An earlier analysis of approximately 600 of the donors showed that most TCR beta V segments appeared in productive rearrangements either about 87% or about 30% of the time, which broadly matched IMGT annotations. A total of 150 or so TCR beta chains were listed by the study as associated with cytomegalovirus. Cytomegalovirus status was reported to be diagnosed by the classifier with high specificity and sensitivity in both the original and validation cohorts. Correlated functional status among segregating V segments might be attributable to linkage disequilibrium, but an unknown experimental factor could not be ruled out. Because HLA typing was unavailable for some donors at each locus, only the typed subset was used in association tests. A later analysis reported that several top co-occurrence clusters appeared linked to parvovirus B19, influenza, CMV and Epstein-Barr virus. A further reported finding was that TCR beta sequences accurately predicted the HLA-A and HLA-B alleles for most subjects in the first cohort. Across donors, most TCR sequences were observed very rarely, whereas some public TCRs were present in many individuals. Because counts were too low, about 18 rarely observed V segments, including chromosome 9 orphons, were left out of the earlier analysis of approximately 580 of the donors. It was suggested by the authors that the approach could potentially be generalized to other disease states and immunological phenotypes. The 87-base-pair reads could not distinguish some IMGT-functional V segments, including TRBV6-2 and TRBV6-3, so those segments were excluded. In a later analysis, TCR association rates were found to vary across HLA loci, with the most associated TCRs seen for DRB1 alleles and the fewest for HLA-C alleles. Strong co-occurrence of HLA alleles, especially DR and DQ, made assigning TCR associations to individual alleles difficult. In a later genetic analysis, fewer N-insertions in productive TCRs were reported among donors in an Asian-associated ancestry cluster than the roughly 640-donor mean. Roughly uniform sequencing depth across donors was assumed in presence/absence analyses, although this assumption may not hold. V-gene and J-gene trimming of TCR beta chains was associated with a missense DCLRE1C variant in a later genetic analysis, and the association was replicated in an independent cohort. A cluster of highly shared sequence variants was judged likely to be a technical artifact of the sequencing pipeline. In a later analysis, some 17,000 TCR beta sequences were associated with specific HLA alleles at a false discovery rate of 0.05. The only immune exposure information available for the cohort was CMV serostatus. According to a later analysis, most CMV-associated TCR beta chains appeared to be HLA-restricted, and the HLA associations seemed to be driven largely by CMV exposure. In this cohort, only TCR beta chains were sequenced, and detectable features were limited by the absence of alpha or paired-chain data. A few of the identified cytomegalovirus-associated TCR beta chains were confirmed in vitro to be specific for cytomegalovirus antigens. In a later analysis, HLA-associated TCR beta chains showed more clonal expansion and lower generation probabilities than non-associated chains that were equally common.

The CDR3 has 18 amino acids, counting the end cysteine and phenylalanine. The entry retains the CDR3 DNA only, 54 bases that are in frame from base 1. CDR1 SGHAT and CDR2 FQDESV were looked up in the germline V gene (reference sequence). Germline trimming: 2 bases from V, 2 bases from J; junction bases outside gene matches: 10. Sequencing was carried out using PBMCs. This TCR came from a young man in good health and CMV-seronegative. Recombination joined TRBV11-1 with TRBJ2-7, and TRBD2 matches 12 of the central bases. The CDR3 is CASSLRPGTSGRTYEQYF. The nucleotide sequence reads TGTGCCAGCAGCTTAAGACCCGGGACTAGCGGGCGGACCTACGAGCAGTACTTC.